Here is one T cell receptor (beta chain) with its context. Some clones are missing from TCRdb's copy, which holds only in-frame ones; the method was immunoSEQ multiplex PCR. Here the sample spans more than 35,000 clones, about 86% being singletons. The CDR3 consists of 16 residues. V dropped 5 bases and J dropped 8; count of bases not matched to a gene: 11. The germline CDR1 and CDR2 sequences are MNHEY and SVGEGT. This sample stems from a study of control samples from healthy donors and cancer patients. The receptor's source is a woman aged 55-69 years with lung cancer. Sequenced material: PBMCs. This rearrangement joins TRBV6-2 or TRBV6-3 to TRBJ2-1; the match to TRBD2 covers 11 bases. The CDR3 DNA follows: TGTGCCAGCAGTCCCCTTTTAGCGGGAGGGCGTGATGAGCAGTTCTTC. This encodes CASSPLLAGGRDEQFF.